This T cell receptor beta chain appears in the sequencing data of a study of blood T cells in healthy people across ages. Study as a whole: About one barcoded TCR beta cDNA was captured per two T cells.

Whenever a sample was processed, at least 7 million PBMCs were isolated. Primers used in a second PCR of about 7 to 12 cycles were a sample-barcoded 5' primer and a J-beta primer mix. TCRdb re-derived calls from the 5' RACE reads in MiXCR, one entry per CDR3 protein. The data show under 1,100,000 distinct CDR3 sequences, under 30% seen once. This CDR3 has 16 residues. In germline, CDR1 is MGHDK, CDR2 SYGVNS. V dropped 3 bases and J dropped 3 bases, with 17 bases sitting between them. These records were also assigned to another study, of T cells of mothers and their children. That source reports: Related pairs of mothers and children showed slightly higher, non-significant overlap versus unrelated pairs.

Sequencing used blood. This clonotype was obtained from a girl between 2 and 10 years old in good health. This rearrangement joins TRBV25-1 to TRBJ1-1, with D hard to call. CDR3 in DNA: TGTGCCAGCAGTGAGGGATATAACCTGGGCGACACTGAAGCTTTCTTT. Residues: CASSEGYNLGDTEAFF. Full variable domain (outside the CDR3, taken from reference TRBV25-1 and TRBJ1-1): EADIYQTPRYLVIGTGKKITLECSQTMGHDKMYWYQQDPGMELHLIHYSYGVNSTEKGDLSSESTVSRIRTEHFPLTLESARPSHTSQYLCASSEGYNLGDTEAFFGQGTRLTVV.